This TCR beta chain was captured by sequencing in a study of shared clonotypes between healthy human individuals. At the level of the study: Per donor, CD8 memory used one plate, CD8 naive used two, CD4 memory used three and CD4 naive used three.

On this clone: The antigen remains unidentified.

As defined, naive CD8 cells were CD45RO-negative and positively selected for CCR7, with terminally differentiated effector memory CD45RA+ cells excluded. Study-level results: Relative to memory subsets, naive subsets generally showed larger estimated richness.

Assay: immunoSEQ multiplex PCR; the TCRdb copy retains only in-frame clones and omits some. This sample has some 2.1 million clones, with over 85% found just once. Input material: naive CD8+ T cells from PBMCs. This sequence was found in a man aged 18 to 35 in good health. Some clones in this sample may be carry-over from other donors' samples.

For the CDR3, the DNA is TGTGCCAGCAGCTTAGTGGCCCAGCGGCACTACACCGGGGAGCTGTTTTTT. Translated: CASSLVAQRHYTGELFF. The rearrangement links TRBV7-9 to TRBJ2-2, with a possible D match to TRBD2 (5 bases). This CDR3 spans 17 amino acids. Trimming took 1 base from V and 3 from J, leaving 15 bases between them. Germline loops: CDR1 SEHNR, CDR2 FQNEAQ (reference sequence).